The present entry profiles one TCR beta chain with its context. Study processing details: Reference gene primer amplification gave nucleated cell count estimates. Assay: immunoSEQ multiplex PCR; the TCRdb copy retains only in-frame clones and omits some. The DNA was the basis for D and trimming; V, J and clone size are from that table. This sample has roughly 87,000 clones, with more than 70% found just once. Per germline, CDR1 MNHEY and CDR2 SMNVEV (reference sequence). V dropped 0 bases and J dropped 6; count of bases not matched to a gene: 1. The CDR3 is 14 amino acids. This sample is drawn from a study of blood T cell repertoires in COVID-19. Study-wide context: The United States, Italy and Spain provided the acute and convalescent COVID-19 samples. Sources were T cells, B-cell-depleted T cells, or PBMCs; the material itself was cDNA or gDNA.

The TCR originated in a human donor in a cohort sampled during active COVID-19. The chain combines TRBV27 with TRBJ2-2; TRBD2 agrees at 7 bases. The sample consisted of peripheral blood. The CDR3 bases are TGTGCCAGCAGTTTATCGGGGGGGGCCGGGGAGCTGTTTTTT. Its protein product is CASSLSGGAGELFF.